This TCR beta chain was retrieved from a study of blood T cells in healthy people across ages. From germline, CDR1 is LGHNA and CDR2 YSLEER. This CDR3 is built from 17 residues. V shed 0 bases and J 4 bases; nucleotides not matched to a gene: 9. A second PCR of about 6 to 12 cycles used a sample-barcoded 5' primer and a J-beta primer mix. TCRdb recomputed calls from the 5' RACE reads with MiXCR, one row per CDR3 protein. Of over 1,300,000 distinct CDR3 sequences in the sample, approximately 63% are singletons; the top ten hold under 8.5%. The specimen sequenced was blood. V gene TRBV4-3 combines with J gene TRBJ1-2; 9 nucleotides align to TRBD1. This clonotype was obtained from a young man in good health. CDR3 sequence reads: CASSQERTGAFPYGYTF. The CDR3 DNA is TGCGCCAGCAGCCAAGAAAGGACAGGGGCCTTCCCCTATGGCTACACCTTC.